These 3 T cell receptor beta chains were all obtained from the same sample, sequenced in a study of cytomegalovirus exposure and HLA in healthy donors. The primer mix had 60 Vbeta and 13 Jbeta primers. Generated by immunoSEQ multiplex PCR, the TCRdb table keeps only in-frame clones and is missing some. Of under 150,000 clones listed, approximately 80% are singletons. Sequenced: PBMCs. These receptors all come from a young woman in good health and CMV-seronegative.

This clone showed up just a few times. The chain has TRBV28 and TRBJ2-5; D may be TRBD2 (5 bases). The CDR3 consists of 13 residues. The V gene's germline CDR1 is MDHEN and CDR2 SYDVKM. The V and J ends lost 1 base and 9 bases respectively, with 12 bases between them. The CDR3 loop reads CASSLLVGVPQYF. CDR3 sequence (DNA): TGTGCCAGCAGTTTATTGGTCGGGGTTCCCCAGTACTTC.

The chain uses TRBV6-6 and TRBJ1-2; 10 positions match TRBD1. Trimming cost V 6 bases and J 6 bases; bases outside gene matches: 1. CDR1 is MNHNY and CDR2 is SVGAGI in the germline V gene (reference sequence). The CDR3 covers 12 residues. The DNA for the CDR3 is TGTGCCAGCAGGGGGACAGGGGATGGCTACACCTTC. Amino acids: CASRGTGDGYTF.

This chain joins TRBV7-2 and TRBJ2-1; TRBD1 aligns across 8 bases. The V gene's germline CDR1 is SGHTA and CDR2 FQGNSA. The CDR3 is 18 amino acids. J was trimmed by 6 bases and V by 5 bases; bases with no gene match: 18. The CDR3 coding sequence is TGTGCCAGCAGCAAGCAAGCCGACGGGACAGGAGATTTCAATGAGCAGTTCTTC. It encodes CASSKQADGTGDFNEQFF.